The rows below give T cell receptor beta chains drawn from one sample of a study of T cell changes during pregnancy in multiple sclerosis. Measured with immunoSEQ multiplex PCR; TCRdb has only the in-frame clones, and not every one. This sample carries 90,000 to 95,000 clones, just under 95% of them seen once, and the ten largest clones take around 4%. The sequencing here drew on peripheral blood, taken in the first trimester of pregnancy. The receptors stem from a female donor with multiple sclerosis, enrolled in a pregnancy study. The CDR3 runs from the conserved cysteine through the conserved F or W. Fields, in order: J gene, D gene, V gene, clone size, CDR3 DNA, CDR3 protein. The D gene is left open where the match is weak. A row's size may be missing; if present it is once, few, many or a size class.

j_call: TRBJ1-6
d_call: NA
v_call: TRBV25-1
clone_size: NA
cdr3_nt: TGTGCCAGCAGTGATGGGGGCGGATCCAGTTCACCCCTCCACTTT
cdr3_aa: CASSDGGGSSSPLHF

j_call: TRBJ2-1
d_call: NA
v_call: TRBV29-1
clone_size: NA
cdr3_nt: TGCAGCGTTGAAGAGGGGGCGAGCTCCTACAATGAGCAGTTCTTC
cdr3_aa: CSVEEGASSYNEQFF

j_call: TRBJ2-1
d_call: NA
v_call: TRBV19
clone_size: NA
cdr3_nt: TGTGCCAGTAGTATAAGGGGAACCTACAATGAGCAGTTCTTC
cdr3_aa: CASSIRGTYNEQFF

j_call: TRBJ2-3
d_call: TRBD2
v_call: TRBV6-4
clone_size: NA
cdr3_nt: TGTGCCAGCAGTGAGGGACTAGCCACAGATACGCAGTATTTT
cdr3_aa: CASSEGLATDTQYF

j_call: TRBJ2-7
d_call: NA
v_call: TRBV10-3
clone_size: NA
cdr3_nt: TGTGCCATCAGCACTGGGACATTCGGTACCTACGAGCAGTACTTC
cdr3_aa: CAISTGTFGTYEQYF

j_call: TRBJ1-3
d_call: NA
v_call: TRBV13
clone_size: NA
cdr3_nt: TGTGCCAGCAGCTTCGGAACGGCGGAGAGGGCCATATATTTT
cdr3_aa: CASSFGTAERAIYF

j_call: TRBJ1-4
d_call: NA
v_call: TRBV13
clone_size: NA
cdr3_nt: TGTGCCAGCAGCTCGAAGCGCGGGCTCATGGTTTCAACTAATGAAAAACTGTTTTTT
cdr3_aa: CASSSKRGLMVSTNEKLFF

j_call: TRBJ2-5
d_call: NA
v_call: TRBV5-1
clone_size: NA
cdr3_nt: TGCGCCAGCAGCTTAGCAACGGGACTCTCACAAGAGACCCAGTACTTC
cdr3_aa: CASSLATGLSQETQYF

j_call: TRBJ2-7
d_call: NA
v_call: TRBV5-6
clone_size: NA
cdr3_nt: TGTGCCAGCAGCTTGGTCGTTCACAGAAGTGAGCAGTACTTC
cdr3_aa: CASSLVVHRSEQYF

j_call: TRBJ2-7
d_call: NA
v_call: TRBV19
clone_size: NA
cdr3_nt: TGTGCCAGTAGTTTCGGCGGTACCTACGAGCAGTACTTC
cdr3_aa: CASSFGGTYEQYF

j_call: TRBJ1-6
d_call: NA
v_call: TRBV5-4
clone_size: NA
cdr3_nt: TGTGCCAGCACCATGGGGCAGAGCTCCTATAATTCACCCCTCCACTTT
cdr3_aa: CASTMGQSSYNSPLHF

j_call: TRBJ2-3
d_call: TRBD2
v_call: TRBV6-7
clone_size: NA
cdr3_nt: TGTGCCAGCAGCCCCCCGTGGGGTAGCGGGGGACGTTGGGGCACAGATACGCAGTATTTT
cdr3_aa: CASSPPWGSGGRWGTDTQYF

j_call: TRBJ2-7
d_call: TRBD1
v_call: TRBV27
clone_size: NA
cdr3_nt: TGTGCCAGCTCCCTGGGGACAGACTACGAGCAGTACTTC
cdr3_aa: CASSLGTDYEQYF

j_call: TRBJ2-5
d_call: TRBD2
v_call: TRBV6-1
clone_size: NA
cdr3_nt: TGTGCCAGCAACCCGGGACTAGCGGAAGAGACCCAGTACTTC
cdr3_aa: CASNPGLAEETQYF

j_call: TRBJ1-5
d_call: NA
v_call: TRBV7-2
clone_size: NA
cdr3_nt: TGTGCCAGCAGCCCGGGGACATCGAGCAATCAGCCCCAGCATTTT
cdr3_aa: CASSPGTSSNQPQHF

j_call: TRBJ2-3
d_call: NA
v_call: TRBV2
clone_size: NA
cdr3_nt: TGTGCCAGCAGTAGAATACAGGGGACTAGCACAGATACGCAGTATTTT
cdr3_aa: CASSRIQGTSTDTQYF

j_call: TRBJ1-1
d_call: NA
v_call: TRBV6-5
clone_size: NA
cdr3_nt: TGTGCCAGCATCCCAAGGGTGGGGGGTGAAGCTTTCTTT
cdr3_aa: CASIPRVGGEAFF

j_call: TRBJ1-2
d_call: NA
v_call: TRBV2
clone_size: NA
cdr3_nt: TGTGCCAGCAGGAGGTCTTGGGGCTACACCTTC
cdr3_aa: CASRRSWGYTF

j_call: TRBJ2-1
d_call: NA
v_call: TRBV7-3
clone_size: NA
cdr3_nt: TGTGCCAGCAGCCGACTAGGCTCGAGCTCCTACAATGAGCAGTTCTTC
cdr3_aa: CASSRLGSSSYNEQFF

j_call: TRBJ2-7
d_call: TRBD1
v_call: TRBV9
clone_size: NA
cdr3_nt: TGTGCCAGCAGCGGAAGGACAGGGGGGTACGAGCAGTACTTC
cdr3_aa: CASSGRTGGYEQYF

j_call: TRBJ1-6
d_call: NA
v_call: TRBV6-1
clone_size: NA
cdr3_nt: TGTGCCAGCAGTGACTTAGGGGGGGTAAGCTCCTATAATTCACCCCTCCACTTT
cdr3_aa: CASSDLGGVSSYNSPLHF

j_call: TRBJ2-2
d_call: TRBD2
v_call: TRBV5-1
clone_size: NA
cdr3_nt: TGCGCCAGCAGCTTGGTAGCCGGGCGCGGGGGCACCGGGGAGCTGTTTTTT
cdr3_aa: CASSLVAGRGGTGELFF

j_call: TRBJ2-3
d_call: TRBD1
v_call: TRBV5-1
clone_size: NA
cdr3_nt: TGCGCCAGCAGCTTGGGGGGACAGAATTTGGATTTT
cdr3_aa: CASSLGGQNLDF

j_call: TRBJ2-7
d_call: NA
v_call: TRBV5-1
clone_size: NA
cdr3_nt: TGCGCCAGCAGCTTGGCCAGGGTTAGGATCTACGAGCAGTACTTC
cdr3_aa: CASSLARVRIYEQYF

j_call: TRBJ1-3
d_call: TRBD1
v_call: TRBV15
clone_size: many
cdr3_nt: TGTGCCACCACCTCGACAGGGAAGACCTTAAACACCATATATTTT
cdr3_aa: CATTSTGKTLNTIYF

j_call: TRBJ2-2
d_call: NA
v_call: TRBV29-1
clone_size: NA
cdr3_nt: TGCAGCGGACTGGCGAACACCGGGGAGCTGTTTTTT
cdr3_aa: CSGLANTGELFF

j_call: TRBJ2-2
d_call: NA
v_call: TRBV7-3
clone_size: few
cdr3_nt: TGTGCCAGCAGCCCACTCCACACCGGGGAGCTGTTTTTT
cdr3_aa: CASSPLHTGELFF

j_call: TRBJ2-1
d_call: NA
v_call: TRBV2
clone_size: NA
cdr3_nt: TGTGCCAGCGGTGAAGACGGCGGCTCCTACAATGAGCAGTTCTTC
cdr3_aa: CASGEDGGSYNEQFF

j_call: TRBJ1-1
d_call: TRBD1
v_call: TRBV9
clone_size: once
cdr3_nt: TGTGCCAGCAGCATCGACAGGGGGACTGAAGCTTTCTTT
cdr3_aa: CASSIDRGTEAFF

j_call: TRBJ1-1
d_call: NA
v_call: TRBV7-8
clone_size: NA
cdr3_nt: TGTGCCAGCAGCTTAGGCGGCAGGGCGACTTTCTTT
cdr3_aa: CASSLGGRATFF

j_call: TRBJ2-7
d_call: TRBD2
v_call: TRBV27
clone_size: NA
cdr3_nt: TGTGCCAGCAGTTTTGGGGTAGCGGGGAGCTCCTACGAGCAGTACTTC
cdr3_aa: CASSFGVAGSSYEQYF

j_call: TRBJ1-1
d_call: NA
v_call: TRBV5-4
clone_size: once
cdr3_nt: TGTGCCAGCAGCTTCACAGGGAGGGATTCTGAAGCTTTCTTT
cdr3_aa: CASSFTGRDSEAFF

j_call: TRBJ2-1
d_call: TRBD2
v_call: TRBV4-2
clone_size: NA
cdr3_nt: TGTGCCAGCAGCCAATCCCTTCCGGGGGGGGGCAGAAATGAGCAGTTCTTC
cdr3_aa: CASSQSLPGGGRNEQFF

j_call: TRBJ2-5
d_call: NA
v_call: TRBV13
clone_size: once
cdr3_nt: TGTGCCAGCAGCATGCTCAACAGGGTGGAGACCCAGTACTTC
cdr3_aa: CASSMLNRVETQYF

j_call: TRBJ2-1
d_call: NA
v_call: TRBV27
clone_size: NA
cdr3_nt: TGTGCCAGCAGTTTTGGGGGGGGCGCCTACAATGAGCAGTTCTTC
cdr3_aa: CASSFGGGAYNEQFF

j_call: TRBJ2-7
d_call: TRBD1
v_call: TRBV19
clone_size: once
cdr3_nt: TGTGCCAGTAGAACCACAGGGGGTAGTTACGAGCAGTACTTC
cdr3_aa: CASRTTGGSYEQYF

j_call: TRBJ1-2
d_call: NA
v_call: TRBV11-2
clone_size: NA
cdr3_nt: TGTGCCAGCAGCTTAGAGGGGGCAGGGGGCTACACCTTC
cdr3_aa: CASSLEGAGGYTF

j_call: TRBJ1-4
d_call: NA
v_call: TRBV6-1
clone_size: NA
cdr3_nt: TGTGCCAGCAGTGAAGGCCTGGGGGCAGAGAGGGAAAAACTGTTTTTT
cdr3_aa: CASSEGLGAEREKLFF

j_call: TRBJ1-2
d_call: NA
v_call: TRBV29-1
clone_size: NA
cdr3_nt: TGCAGCGTTCCTTCGACAGCTAACTATGGCTACACCTTC
cdr3_aa: CSVPSTANYGYTF

j_call: TRBJ2-5
d_call: TRBD2
v_call: TRBV5-1
clone_size: NA
cdr3_nt: TGCGCCAGCAGCTTTAGTAGCGGGGGGCGGGGAGAGACCCAGTACTTC
cdr3_aa: CASSFSSGGRGETQYF

j_call: TRBJ1-2
d_call: TRBD1
v_call: TRBV5-1
clone_size: NA
cdr3_nt: TGCGCCAGCAGCCCGGACAGGGCGGACTATGGCTACACCTTC
cdr3_aa: CASSPDRADYGYTF

j_call: TRBJ2-7
d_call: NA
v_call: TRBV19
clone_size: once
cdr3_nt: TGTGCCAGTAGTCTTCATGACAGACCTTACGAGCAGTACTTC
cdr3_aa: CASSLHDRPYEQYF

j_call: TRBJ1-6
d_call: NA
v_call: TRBV5-6
clone_size: few
cdr3_nt: TGTGCCAGCAGCTTAGGGGATTCACCCCTCCACTTT
cdr3_aa: CASSLGDSPLHF

j_call: TRBJ1-1
d_call: NA
v_call: TRBV7-9
clone_size: NA
cdr3_nt: TGTGCCAGCAGCTCGGGGTACACTGAAGCTTTCTTT
cdr3_aa: CASSSGYTEAFF

j_call: TRBJ2-3
d_call: TRBD1
v_call: TRBV5-1
clone_size: NA
cdr3_nt: TGCGCCAGCAAGGGGGCACATCCAGATACGCAGTATTTT
cdr3_aa: CASKGAHPDTQYF

j_call: TRBJ2-1
d_call: TRBD2
v_call: TRBV2
clone_size: NA
cdr3_nt: TGTGCCAGCAGCGGGGGGCGGCGGGGGGATGTGAATGAGCAGTTCTTC
cdr3_aa: CASSGGRRGDVNEQFF

j_call: TRBJ1-4
d_call: NA
v_call: TRBV28
clone_size: once
cdr3_nt: TGTGCCAGCAGTTCCGAGGGTGCAACTAATGAAAAACTGTTTTTT
cdr3_aa: CASSSEGATNEKLFF

j_call: TRBJ2-7
d_call: TRBD2
v_call: TRBV5-5
clone_size: NA
cdr3_nt: TGTGCCAGCAGCTGGGGGGGGATAGCCGAGCAGTACTTC
cdr3_aa: CASSWGGIAEQYF

j_call: TRBJ1-2
d_call: TRBD1
v_call: TRBV25-1
clone_size: NA
cdr3_nt: TGTGCCAGCAGTGAAGGGGGCAGGGGGCTATCCTTC
cdr3_aa: CASSEGGRGLSF

j_call: TRBJ2-1
d_call: TRBD1
v_call: TRBV5-1
clone_size: NA
cdr3_nt: TGCGCCAGCAGCTTGGATGGGACAGGGGGCAATGAGCAGTTCTTC
cdr3_aa: CASSLDGTGGNEQFF

j_call: TRBJ2-7
d_call: TRBD1
v_call: TRBV9
clone_size: NA
cdr3_nt: TGTGCCAGCAGTTCCGGACAGGGAACGGTCTACGAGCAGTACTTC
cdr3_aa: CASSSGQGTVYEQYF

j_call: TRBJ1-2
d_call: NA
v_call: TRBV13
clone_size: NA
cdr3_nt: TGTGCCAGCAGCTTAAGTTGGCCAGCGAACAAGAATGGCTACACCTTC
cdr3_aa: CASSLSWPANKNGYTF

j_call: TRBJ1-2
d_call: NA
v_call: TRBV6-5
clone_size: NA
cdr3_nt: TGTGCCAAAAAGGGGTCAGGGGTTTACTATGGCTACACCTTC
cdr3_aa: CAKKGSGVYYGYTF